The rows below give T cell receptor beta chains drawn from one sample of a study of graft-versus-host responses after intestinal transplantation. Antigens for these TCRs are unknown. TCRdb's copy holds only in-frame clones and misses some; the assay was immunoSEQ multiplex PCR. The table lists approximately 130,000 clones, roughly 92% of them singletons. The sequenced sample was unstimulated CD4+ T cells sorted from spleen or lymph node cells, obtained before intestinal transplant. Source of these receptors: a human donor who received an intestinal transplant. CDR3s include the opening cysteine and the closing phenylalanine or tryptophan. D genes are given only for firm matches. Rows give clone size only sometimes, using once, few, many, or a class for an expanded clone.

j_gene	d_gene	abundance	v_gene	CDR3aa	CDR3nt
TRBJ1-2	.	.	TRBV9	CASSPQGDRRYTF	TGTGCCAGCAGCCCCCAAGGAGACCGCCGCTACACCTTC
TRBJ1-1	TRBD1	once	TRBV5-1	CASSTGTGRTEAFF	TGCGCCAGCAGCACTGGGACAGGAAGGACTGAAGCTTTCTTT
TRBJ2-1	.	.	TRBV5-1	CASSSGGPYNEQFF	TGCGCCAGCAGCTCCGGGGGCCCCTACAATGAGCAGTTCTTC
TRBJ2-7	TRBD1	.	TRBV13	CASSLTWDRGIYEQYF	TGTGCCAGCAGCTTAACGTGGGACAGGGGCATCTACGAGCAGTACTTC
TRBJ2-7	.	.	TRBV18	CASSPPQGIGYEQYF	TGTGCCAGCTCACCACCGCAGGGAATAGGCTACGAGCAGTACTTC
TRBJ2-5	TRBD1	.	TRBV2	CASSQVRQGTQETQYF	TGTGCCAGCAGTCAAGTAAGACAGGGGACCCAAGAGACCCAGTACTTC
TRBJ2-7	TRBD1	once	TRBV19	CASSRDRFYEQYF	TGTGCCAGTAGCCGGGACAGGTTCTACGAGCAGTACTTC
TRBJ2-5	TRBD2	.	TRBV11-3	CASSSGRGQETQYF	TGTGCCAGCAGCTCCGGGAGGGGGCAAGAGACCCAGTACTTC
TRBJ1-4	.	.	TRBV7-9	CASSLAEVTNEKLFF	TGTGCCAGCAGCTTAGCGGAGGTAACTAATGAAAAACTGTTTTTT
TRBJ1-2	.	.	TRBV2	CASTGGGWDYGYTF	TGTGCCAGCACGGGCGGGGGGTGGGACTATGGCTACACCTTC
TRBJ2-7	.	.	TRBV18	CASSQGSSSYEQYF	TGTGCCAGCTCACAGGGCTCGAGCTCCTACGAGCAGTACTTC
TRBJ2-7	.	.	TRBV30	CAWSDRVHEQYF	TGTGCCTGGAGTGACAGGGTGCACGAGCAGTACTTC
TRBJ2-5	TRBD1	.	TRBV5-5	CASSLAGQGPWTQYF	TGTGCCAGCAGCTTGGCGGGACAGGGCCCGTGGACCCAGTACTTC
TRBJ2-3	.	few	TRBV5-6	CASGRDWGTDTQYF	TGTGCCAGCGGCCGGGATTGGGGCACAGATACGCAGTATTTT
TRBJ2-1	.	.	TRBV7-9	CASSSMRQHHNEQFF	TGTGCCAGCAGCTCCATGAGACAGCACCACAATGAGCAGTTCTTC
TRBJ2-1	.	.	TRBV5-1	CASSIRLGSHEQFF	TGCGCCAGCAGCATCAGGCTGGGTAGTCATGAGCAGTTCTTC
TRBJ2-2	TRBD2	.	TRBV2	CASSEGLAKTGELFF	TGTGCCAGCAGTGAAGGACTAGCGAAAACCGGGGAGCTGTTTTTT
TRBJ1-1	.	once	TRBV4-1	CASSRRTQNTEAFF	TGCGCCAGCAGCCGGAGGACACAGAACACTGAAGCTTTCTTT
TRBJ2-3	TRBD2	.	TRBV5-4	CASSSQRGHPLTDTQYF	TGTGCCAGCAGCTCCCAGCGGGGCCACCCCCTCACAGATACGCAGTATTTT
TRBJ1-1	.	once	TRBV19	CASSTQGRTEAFF	TGTGCCAGTAGTACACAAGGTCGGACTGAAGCTTTCTTT
TRBJ2-2	TRBD1	.	TRBV2	CASRFDRGFTGELFF	TGTGCCAGCAGGTTCGACAGGGGGTTTACCGGGGAGCTGTTTTTT
TRBJ1-1	.	.	TRBV2	CASRADSTEAFF	TGTGCCAGCAGGGCAGACAGCACTGAAGCTTTCTTT
TRBJ2-3	TRBD2	.	TRBV9	CASSVSGGAADTQYF	TGTGCCAGCAGCGTTAGCGGGGGTGCCGCAGATACGCAGTATTTT
TRBJ2-1	.	.	TRBV6-1	CASSEFRSRPYNEQFF	TGTGCCAGCAGTGAATTTAGGAGTCGCCCCTACAATGAGCAGTTCTTC
TRBJ2-3	.	.	TRBV18	CASSPPSTDTQYF	TGTGCCAGCTCACCCCCTAGCACAGATACGCAGTATTTT
TRBJ1-4	.	.	TRBV4-1	CASSIRGANEKLFF	TGCGCCAGCAGCATTCGCGGGGCTAATGAAAAACTGTTTTTT
TRBJ2-5	TRBD1	.	TRBV13	CASSLRGQKETQYF	TGTGCCAGCAGCTTACGGGGACAGAAAGAGACCCAGTACTTC
TRBJ2-7	.	.	TRBV11-2	CASSLIYGAREQYF	TGTGCCAGCAGCTTGATATATGGGGCCCGGGAGCAGTACTTC
TRBJ1-1	TRBD1	.	TRBV5-1	CASSDYRGQTEAFF	TGCGCCAGCAGCGACTACAGGGGTCAGACTGAAGCTTTCTTT
TRBJ2-5	TRBD2	once	TRBV19	CASSWSGGETQYF	TGTGCCAGTAGCTGGTCGGGGGGAGAGACCCAGTACTTC
TRBJ2-1	TRBD2	.	TRBV9	CASSVAATSGRGHEQFF	TGTGCCAGCAGCGTAGCGGCGACTAGCGGGAGAGGGCATGAGCAGTTCTTC
TRBJ1-1	.	.	TRBV4-1	CASSQAGSVQAFF	TGCGCCAGCAGCCAAGCGGGGTCGGTCCAAGCTTTCTTT
TRBJ1-1	TRBD1	.	TRBV10-3	CAIIGQDNTEAFF	TGTGCCATCATTGGACAGGATAACACTGAAGCTTTCTTT
TRBJ1-2	TRBD1	.	TRBV19	CASSIVQGGYGYTF	TGTGCCAGTAGTATAGTACAGGGGGGCTATGGCTACACCTTC
TRBJ2-6	.	.	TRBV10-3	CASRVGFLSGANVLTF	TGTGCCTCCAGGGTAGGCTTCCTTTCCGGGGCCAACGTCCTGACTTTC
TRBJ1-2	TRBD1	.	TRBV7-9	CASSDLTGGLYGYTF	TGTGCCAGCAGTGACCTGACAGGGGGCCTCTATGGCTACACCTTC
TRBJ1-3	.	.	TRBV10-3	CAISTETGSGNTIYF	TGTGCCATCAGTACCGAGACAGGATCTGGAAACACCATATATTTT
TRBJ2-3	.	.	TRBV6-1	CASSESSAGGTDTQYF	TGTGCCAGCAGTGAAAGTAGTGCAGGGGGCACAGATACGCAGTATTTT
TRBJ1-4	TRBD1	.	TRBV6-1	CASGTGATNEKLFF	TGTGCCAGCGGCACAGGGGCAACCAATGAAAAACTGTTTTTT
TRBJ2-5	.	.	TRBV27	CASSFQGTQETQYF	TGTGCCAGCAGTTTTCAAGGCACGCAAGAGACCCAGTACTTC
TRBJ1-6	.	.	TRBV14	CASSQSGETLHF	TGTGCCAGCAGCCAGTCGGGTGAGACCCTCCACTTT